The TCR beta chain under discussion was sequenced for a study of control samples from healthy donors and cancer patients. CDR3 length: 17 amino acids. V lost 4 bases to trimming and J lost 1 base, with 20 bases between them. The germline gives CDR1 MNHEY, CDR2 SMNVEV (reference sequence). Data came from immunoSEQ multiplex PCR; TCRdb stores just in-frame clones and leaves some out. Of around 92,000 clones listed, approximately 82% are singletons. Sequencing used blood. The rearrangement joins TRBV27 to TRBJ2-7; no reliable D call. This sequence originates from a man aged 60 to 75 in good health. CDR3 nucleotides: TGTGCCAGCAGTTCAACCCTCCGGGCAGTTCCTTCCTACGAGCAGTACTTC. Translated: CASSSTLRAVPSYEQYF.